This record concerns one T cell receptor beta chain sequence. The Seattle patients, enrolled during active infection, were followed longitudinally. These data come from a study of blood T cell repertoires in COVID-19. In the study overall: Samples came from the United States, Italy and Spain, spanning acute and convalescent COVID-19.

Germline V CDR1 and CDR2: SGHTA, FQGNSA. Trimming cost V 3 bases and J 9 bases; bases outside gene matches: 5. The CDR3 extends over 13 amino acids. Authors' processing steps: Amplification of reference gene primers provided the estimated nucleated cell counts. Data came from immunoSEQ multiplex PCR; TCRdb stores just in-frame clones and leaves some out. V, J and clone size derive from that table, while D and trimming were established from the DNA sequence. The sample carries 200,000 to 250,000 clones, around nine tenths recorded once. Material: peripheral blood. The TCR sequence derives from a man in his forties or fifties with COVID-19, enrolled during active disease. This rearrangement joins TRBV7-2 to TRBJ1-3; 7 nucleotides align to TRBD1. The DNA of the CDR3 is TGTGCCAGCAGCTTGGCAGGGGGGTCCACCATATATTTT. Translated: CASSLAGGSTIYF.